This is a list of T cell receptor beta chains from one sample in a study of Ad26.COV2.S vaccination and SARS-CoV-2 variants. Generated by immunoSEQ multiplex PCR, the TCRdb table keeps only in-frame clones and is missing some. The sample lists approximately 360,000 clones, 83% occurring once. This specimen consisted of peripheral blood, obtained in a trial of Ad26.COV2.S vaccine versus placebo. All receptors derive from a person between 18 and 59 years old who received the Ad26.COV2.S COVID-19 vaccine or a placebo. Both conserved end residues are part of each CDR3. Each record gives: J gene, V gene, CDR3 protein.

>TRBJ2-4|TRBV7-9
CASSSPTAMPNIQYF
>TRBJ2-7|TRBV5-1
CASRGTGEYEQYF
>TRBJ2-3|TRBV12-1
CASSFGAATTDTQYF
>TRBJ2-5|TRBV6-2/TRBV6-3
CASSYGGFRTQYF
>TRBJ1-6|TRBV10-3
CAISLDEYNSPLHF
>TRBJ1-2|TRBV28
CASTPTGDGGYTF
>TRBJ2-1|TRBV24-1
CATSGIGGDRGLGEQFF
>TRBJ2-1|TRBV15
CATSRGGGHEQFF
>TRBJ2-1|TRBV4-1
CASSQDSLDYNEQFF
>TRBJ1-6|TRBV6-1
CASSERPAPLHF
>TRBJ1-5|TRBV6-6
CASTPRWGQPQHF
>TRBJ1-1|TRBV5-1
CASSPQMNTEAFF
>TRBJ1-2|TRBV3-1/TRBV3-2
CASSQAGVIYGYTF
>TRBJ2-7|TRBV30
CAWSVHSSGPSYEQYF
>TRBJ1-1|TRBV21-1
CASSLGGRTEAFF
>TRBJ2-1|TRBV5-1
CASTRGQSYNEQFF
>TRBJ1-5|TRBV4-3
CASSQDRAGYSNQPQHF
>TRBJ2-2|TRBV2
CASSPRAGELFF
>TRBJ2-3|TRBV7-3
CASRAGLDGDTQYF
>TRBJ2-3|TRBV5-4
CASSPGQLTDTQYF
>TRBJ2-5|TRBV5-1
CASSFGQTERETQYF
>TRBJ2-2|TRBV9
CASSVTPLGQPGTGELFF
>TRBJ1-1|TRBV19
CASSMGGVSGTEAFF
>TRBJ2-7|TRBV4-1
CASSLVRTDAYEQYF
>TRBJ2-7|TRBV11-2
CASSLVSSSYEQYF
>TRBJ1-6|TRBV7-3
CASSLMGAGLGSPLHF
>TRBJ1-2|TRBV19
CASSRGDYGYTF
>TRBJ2-7|TRBV19
CASSLSRGYEQYF
>TRBJ1-1|TRBV6-5
CASSRGPGTGQGAFF